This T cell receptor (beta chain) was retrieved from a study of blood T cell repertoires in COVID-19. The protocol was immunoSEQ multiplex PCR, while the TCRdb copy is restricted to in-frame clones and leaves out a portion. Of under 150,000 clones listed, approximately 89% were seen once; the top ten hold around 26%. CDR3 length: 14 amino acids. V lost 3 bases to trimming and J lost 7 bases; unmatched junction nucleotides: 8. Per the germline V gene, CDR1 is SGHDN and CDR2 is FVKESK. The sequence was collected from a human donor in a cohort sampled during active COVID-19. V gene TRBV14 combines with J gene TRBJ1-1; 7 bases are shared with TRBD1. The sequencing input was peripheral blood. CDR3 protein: CASSHVHRGLEAFF. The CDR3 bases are TGTGCCAGCAGCCATGTCCACAGGGGACTTGAAGCTTTCTTT.